The T cell receptor (beta chain) under discussion was sequenced for a study of tumor-infiltrating lymphocytes in primary liver carcinoma. Study-level background: Lesions, classed as T1-T3 N0M0, spanned roughly 4.2 to 11 cm across. Points from the study as a whole: Compared with blood, tumor repertoires held significantly more in their top 250 clones. It was tumor-adjacent and tumor-blood pairs that overlapped less than tumor region pairs did.

A note on this clonotype: What it binds is unknown. One end of the junction is discordant with germline, which a read error may explain.

TCR beta cDNA was made from 500 ng total RNA with a constant-region primer. Slightly modified ARM-PCR served as the procedure for the TCR beta libraries. These libraries came from three rounds of nested multiplex PCR. Investigators reported that the first two PCR rounds, at about 11 cycles each, used TRBV1-TRBV30 forward primers with a C-beta reverse primer. MiXCR was run by TCRdb on the multiplex PCR reads, yielding one entry per CDR3 protein. The repertoire holds around 190,000 distinct CDR3 sequences, with roughly 80% as singletons. Scientists recovered RNA and DNA together from roughly 18-30 mg of unsorted bulk tissue. In germline, CDR1 is GTSNPN, CDR2 SVGIG (reference sequence). The CDR3 is 13 residues long.

Sequenced: tumor tissue from primary liver carcinoma. The chain is built from TRBV30 and TRBJ2-7, with TRBD2 matching 11 bases. This TCR was recovered from a man aged 35 to 55 with primary liver carcinoma and hepatitis B virus infection. CDR3 region: CASSGRHLSEQCF. In DNA form, the CDR3 reads TGTGCCTCTAGCGGGAGGCACCTCTCCGAGCAGTGCTTC. Together with reference TRBV30 and TRBJ2-7, the CDR3 gives the full variable domain: SQTIHQWPATLVQPVGSPLSLECTVEGTSNPNLYWYRQAAGRGLQLLFYSVGIGQISSEVPQNLSASRPQDRQFILSSKKLLLSDSGFYLCASSGRHLSEQCFGPGTRLTVT.